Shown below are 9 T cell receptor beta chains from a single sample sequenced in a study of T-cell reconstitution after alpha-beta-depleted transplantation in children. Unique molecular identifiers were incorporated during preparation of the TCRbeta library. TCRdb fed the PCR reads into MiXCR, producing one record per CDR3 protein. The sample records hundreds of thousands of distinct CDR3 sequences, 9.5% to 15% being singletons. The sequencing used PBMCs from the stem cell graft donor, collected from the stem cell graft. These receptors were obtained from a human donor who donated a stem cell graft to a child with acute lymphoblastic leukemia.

The CDR3 reads CASSFNPGPNEQFF. The CDR3, as DNA: TGTGCCAGCAGCTTCAACCCCGGCCCTAATGAGCAGTTCTTC. The rearrangement links TRBV11-2 to TRBJ2-1; no firm D call. Germline assignment: CDR1 SGHAT and CDR2 FQNNGV. Trimming left V 3 bases short and J 7 bases short, with 13 bases between. The CDR3 runs to 14 residues.

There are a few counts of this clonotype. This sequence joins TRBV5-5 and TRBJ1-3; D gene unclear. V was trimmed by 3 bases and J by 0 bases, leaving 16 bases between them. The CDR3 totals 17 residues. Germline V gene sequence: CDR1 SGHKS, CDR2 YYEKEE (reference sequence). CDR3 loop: CASSSTPGRSSGNTIYF. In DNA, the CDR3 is TGTGCCAGCAGCTCGACCCCGGGAAGGAGCTCTGGAAACACCATATATTTT.

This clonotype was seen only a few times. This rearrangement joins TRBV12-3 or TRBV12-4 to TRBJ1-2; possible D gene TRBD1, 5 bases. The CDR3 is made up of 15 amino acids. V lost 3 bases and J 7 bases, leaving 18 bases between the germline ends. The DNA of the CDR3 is TGTGCCAGCAGTTTGCAGGGCCCTTCGACGGGTGGCTACACCTTC. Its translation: CASSLQGPSTGGYTF.

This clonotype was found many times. CDR3 nucleotides: TGTGCCAGCAGCTTCCCGACCGGGAGATGGGGCACCGGGGAGCTGTTTTTT. Translated: CASSFPTGRWGTGELFF. V usage is TRBV7-9 and J usage is TRBJ2-2; a weak D match, TRBD2 (6 bases). Germline CDR1 and CDR2: SEHNR and FQNEAQ (reference sequence). CDR3 size: 17 residues. V was pared by 3 bases and J by 4 bases, with 18 bases between.

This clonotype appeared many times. CDR3 region: CASSPHGGANQETQYF. CDR3 in DNA: TGTGCCAGCAGTCCACATGGTGGAGCCAATCAAGAGACCCAGTACTTC. V gene TRBV3-1 combines with J gene TRBJ2-5; no clear D. Germline-derived CDR1 and CDR2 are LGHDT and YNNKEL (reference sequence). V dropped 6 bases and J dropped 2 bases, with 19 bases sitting between them. This CDR3 spans 16 amino acids.

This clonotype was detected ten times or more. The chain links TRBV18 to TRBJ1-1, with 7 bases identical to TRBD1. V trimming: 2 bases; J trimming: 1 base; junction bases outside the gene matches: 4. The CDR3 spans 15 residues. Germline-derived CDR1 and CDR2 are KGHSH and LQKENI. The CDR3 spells CASSPRQGTNTEAFF. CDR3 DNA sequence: TGTGCCAGCTCACCAAGACAGGGAACGAACACTGAAGCTTTCTTT.

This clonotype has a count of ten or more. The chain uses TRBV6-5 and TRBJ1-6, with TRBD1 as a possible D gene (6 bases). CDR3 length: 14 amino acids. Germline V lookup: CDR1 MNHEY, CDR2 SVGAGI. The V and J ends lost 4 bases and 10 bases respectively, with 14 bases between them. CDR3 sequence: CASSSKAGESPLHF. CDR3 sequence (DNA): TGTGCCAGCAGTTCCAAGGCAGGGGAATCACCCCTCCACTTT.

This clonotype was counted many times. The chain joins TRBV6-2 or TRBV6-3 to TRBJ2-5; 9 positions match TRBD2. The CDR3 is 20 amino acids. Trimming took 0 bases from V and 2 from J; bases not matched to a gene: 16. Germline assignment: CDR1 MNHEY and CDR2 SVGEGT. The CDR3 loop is CASSYSLGFGGGARQETQYF. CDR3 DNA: TGTGCCAGCAGTTACTCCCTTGGGTTCGGCGGGGGGGCCAGACAAGAGACCCAGTACTTC.

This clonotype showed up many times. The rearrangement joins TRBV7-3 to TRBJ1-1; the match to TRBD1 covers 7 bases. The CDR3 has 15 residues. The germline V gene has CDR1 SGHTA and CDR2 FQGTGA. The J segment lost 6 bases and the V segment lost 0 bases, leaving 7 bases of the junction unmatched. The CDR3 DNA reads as TGTGCCAGCAGCTTAACAGGGGGCGGGAGCGCTGAAGCTTTCTTT. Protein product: CASSLTGGGSAEAFF.